This T cell receptor (beta chain) was captured by sequencing in a study of blood T cell repertoires in COVID-19. Overall study context: PBMCs, B-cell-depleted T cells, or T cells were the source of the cDNA or gDNA that made up the material.

Within the 2 weeks before study entry, each person in the exposed group met a COVID-19 case. Data came from immunoSEQ multiplex PCR; TCRdb stores just in-frame clones and leaves some out. The top ten hold 4.5% to 6% of the sample, which has roughly 270,000 clones, roughly 80% seen once. Sequencing used PBMCs or T cells enriched from blood (not recorded which). This TCR was sampled from a man aged 35-49 years who had been exposed to COVID-19.

The CDR3 region is CATSDLTGSDEQFF. DNA for the CDR3: TGTGCCACCAGTGATTTGACGGGAAGTGATGAGCAGTTCTTC. The rearrangement uses TRBV24-1 and TRBJ2-1; tentative D call: TRBD2 (5 bases). Trimming stripped 0 bases from V and 8 bases from J, with 10 bases between. Germline assignment: CDR1 KGHDR and CDR2 SFDVKD. This CDR3 has 14 amino acids.